The entry that follows covers one TCR beta chain sequence. Researchers ran immunoSEQ v3.0 at survey level. Sequencing set out to capture roughly 35,000-50,000 T-cell genomes per sample. Produced via immunoSEQ multiplex PCR; TCRdb's table is partial and in-frame only. The sample records about 20,000 clones, less than 85% being singletons. The CDR3 spans 13 residues. Trimming left V 5 bases short and J 4 bases short, with 11 bases between. The germline V gene has CDR1 MNHNY and CDR2 SVGAGI (reference sequence). This sample is drawn from a study of long-term antiretroviral therapy in people with HIV. The receptor's source is a woman between 40 and 55 years old with HIV. This specimen was unsorted PBMCs, taken 0.2 years after starting antiretroviral therapy. The rearrangement links TRBV6-6 to TRBJ1-1, with D unclear. The CDR3 DNA reads TGTGCCAGCAGTCGGGAGGCGAGCACTGAAGCTTTCTTT. It is translated as CASSREASTEAFF.